The 21 T cell receptor beta chains in this list originate from one sample, sequenced in a study of T-cell memory formation after mild COVID-19. One entry per CDR3 protein results from TCRdb running MiXCR on the 5' RACE reads. This table holds around 200,000 distinct CDR3 sequences, 25% to 35% found once. Material for sequencing was PBMCs or a T cell subset sorted from them (not recorded which). The receptor set was obtained from an adult woman who had mild COVID-19 (a few samples of this study predate the infection). Cell type and time point are not known.

This chain links TRBV29-1 with TRBJ1-1; TRBD1 is a possible D gene (5 bases). V lost 6 bases and J 7 bases, leaving 9 bases between the germline ends. The CDR3 sequence is 10 residues long. Germline V gives CDR1 SQVTM, CDR2 ANQGSEA. CDR3 sequence (DNA): TGCAGCGTGGGACGGATTGAAGCTTTCTTT. Translating gives CSVGRIEAFF.

This chain joins TRBV29-1 and TRBJ2-5; D is possibly TRBD1 or TRBD2 (6 bases each). V lost 6 bases and J lost 1, with 18 bases in between. The CDR3 has 15 amino acids. Per the germline V gene, CDR1 is SQVTM and CDR2 is ANQGSEA. CDR3: CSVWTASGAQETQYF. The CDR3 nucleotides read TGCAGCGTCTGGACGGCGTCGGGGGCCCAAGAGACCCAGTACTTC.

The chain uses TRBV5-1 and TRBJ1-2; D is undetermined. Germline V gene sequence: CDR1 SGHRS, CDR2 YFSETQ. The CDR3 runs 12 residues. V lost 0 bases to trimming and J lost 8 bases, with 8 bases between them. This chain's CDR3 is CASSLVSGGYTF. As DNA, the CDR3 is TGCGCCAGCAGCTTGGTTTCGGGGGGCTACACCTTC.

This chain links TRBV10-3 with TRBJ2-7, with D unclear. Trimming removed 6 bases from V and 3 bases from J, with 9 bases in between. The V gene's germline CDR1 is ENHRY and CDR2 SYGVKD. CDR3 length: 12 residues. DNA of the CDR3: TGTGCCATCAGGTCGGACCGCTACGAGCAGTACTTC. It translates to CAIRSDRYEQYF.

This clonotype has more than one count but fewer than ten. This sequence joins TRBV10-3 and TRBJ2-1; the D is unclear. V lost 5 bases to trimming and J lost 5 bases, with 4 bases between them. The CDR3 loop spans 11 amino acids. In germline, CDR1 is ENHRY, CDR2 SYGVKD. The CDR3 protein is CAISKNNEQFF. The CDR3 region has the DNA TGTGCCATCAGTAAAAACAATGAGCAGTTCTTC.

This clonotype was detected many times. For the CDR3, the DNA is TGTGCCAGCAGCCTTACGAACGGGGATACGCAGTATTTT. This gives the protein CASSLTNGDTQYF. V and J are TRBV7-2 and TRBJ2-3; D remains ambiguous. Trimming left V 5 bases short and J 6 bases short, with 12 bases between. Germline V gives CDR1 SGHTA, CDR2 FQGNSA. The CDR3 covers 13 residues.

CDR3 sequence reads: CASSLVLNYGYTF. DNA for the CDR3: TGTGCCAGCAGTTTAGTACTTAACTATGGCTACACCTTC. The rearrangement joins TRBV12-3 or TRBV12-4 to TRBJ1-2; D uncertain. This CDR3 spans 13 amino acids. Between the trimmed V and J ends, which lost 1 base and 1 base, there was a span of 4 bases.

V gene TRBV12-3 or TRBV12-4 combines with J gene TRBJ1-5; 8 positions agree with TRBD1. V was pared by 5 bases and J by 1 base, with 1 base of the junction left unmatched. This CDR3 spans 14 amino acids. CDR3 bases: TGTGCCAGCAGTCGGACAGGGAGCAATCAGCCCCAGCATTTT. This sequence encodes CASSRTGSNQPQHF.

V gene TRBV7-2 combines with J gene TRBJ2-3; 11 bases match TRBD2. The V gene end was trimmed by 4 bases and the J gene end by 2 bases; junction bases not matched to a gene: 5. CDR3 size: 16 residues. Germline assignment: CDR1 SGHTA and CDR2 FQGNSA. This CDR3 is CASSSKLAGDTDTQYF. The CDR3 DNA follows: TGTGCCAGCAGCTCAAAACTAGCGGGGGACACAGATACGCAGTATTTT.

This clonotype was counted only a few times. The chain is built from TRBV4-3 and TRBJ1-4; D perhaps matches TRBD1 (6 bases). The V end lost 0 bases, the J end lost 8 bases, and 19 bases lay between the germline ends. The CDR3 is 17 amino acids. Germline-derived CDR1 and CDR2 are LGHNA and YSLEER. The CDR3, as DNA: TGCGCCAGCAGCCAAGATTTAGGGGGTTATGGGAGAGAAAAACTGTTTTTT. Its protein product is CASSQDLGGYGREKLFF.

This clonotype has at least ten counts. The chain has TRBV14 and TRBJ1-1, with 9 nucleotides matching TRBD1. The V gene's germline CDR1 is SGHDN and CDR2 FVKESK. Germline trimming cut 6 bases from V and 4 bases from J; bases unmatched to any gene: 6. This CDR3 contains 14 residues. The chain's CDR3 is CASRPGTGSTEAFF. The CDR3 coding sequence is TGTGCCAGCAGGCCCGGGACAGGGAGCACTGAAGCTTTCTTT.

Relative to its sample, this clonotype is medium-sized. The chain recombines TRBV20-1 with TRBJ2-4, with TRBD2 matching over 12 bases. The CDR3 has 16 amino acids. Germline V gene data show CDR1 as DFQATT and CDR2 as SNEGSKA (reference sequence). Trimming at V came to 1 base and at J to 9 bases, leaving 10 bases not matched to a gene. In nucleotides, the CDR3 is TGCAGTGCTAGAGGGACTAGCGGGAAGGAGGGAAGCATTCAGTACTTC. Translated: CSARGTSGKEGSIQYF.

The DNA of the CDR3 is TGCAGCGTCCTGACACAAGGCCGAATCACAGATACGCAGTATTTT. This sequence encodes CSVLTQGRITDTQYF. The chain links TRBV29-1 to TRBJ2-3; unclear D gene. CDR3 length equals 15 residues. Per the germline V gene, CDR1 is SQVTM and CDR2 is ANQGSEA. V gave up 6 bases and J gave up 2 bases, with 18 bases separating them.

In this sample, this clonotype turned up once. V and J are TRBV30 and TRBJ2-3; TRBD2 aligns across 7 bases. CDR1 GTSNPN and CDR2 SVGIG come from the germline V gene (reference sequence). CDR3 length: 14 residues. V gave up 4 bases and J gave up 5 bases; unmatched junction bases: 9. The CDR3 coding sequence is TGTGCCTGGAATCCGACTAGCCTTGGAGATACGCAGTATTTT. Protein sequence: CAWNPTSLGDTQYF.

The CDR3 nucleotides read TGTGCCAGCAGCTTAGATGGGACAGTCGAAGTGGTGCAGTTCTTC. Translated, it gives CASSLDGTVEVVQFF. The chain joins TRBV7-2 to TRBJ2-1; TRBD1 matches at 7 bases. J was trimmed by 12 bases and V by 1 base; bases with no gene match: 12. The germline CDR1 and CDR2 sequences are SGHTA and FQGNSA. This CDR3 is 15 amino acids long.

Written as DNA, the CDR3 is TGTGCCAGCAGCGTAGGGAAGGGGCACTATGGCTACACCTTC. Its protein is CASSVGKGHYGYTF. The chain carries TRBV9 and TRBJ1-2; a weak D match, TRBD1 (5 bases). Germline CDR1 SGDLS, CDR2 YYNGEE. This CDR3 has 14 amino acids. Trimming pared 0 bases from V and 3 bases from J, leaving 9 bases between.

This chain links TRBV4-1 with TRBJ2-3, with D unresolved. Looked up from germline, CDR1 is MGHRA and CDR2 is YSYEKL. This CDR3 spans 14 amino acids. V shed 0 bases and J shed 4 bases, with 8 bases lying between them. CDR3 amino acids: CASSQDSVADTQYF. The CDR3 DNA sequence: TGCGCCAGCAGCCAAGATTCAGTGGCAGATACGCAGTATTTT.

The V gene is TRBV29-1, the J gene TRBJ1-2; TRBD1 might be the D (5 bases). The germline V and J ends were trimmed by 1 base and 8 bases, with 11 bases remaining between them. The CDR3 is made up of 12 amino acids. Germline assignment: CDR1 SQVTM and CDR2 ANQGSEA. The DNA of the CDR3 is TGCAGCGTTGAAGGAGGGGAACAGGGCTACACCTTC. Translation: CSVEGGEQGYTF.

The V and J genes are TRBV5-5 and TRBJ2-3; unclear D gene. Trimming took off 4 bases at V and 2 bases at J, with 11 bases between the two ends. The CDR3 runs 14 residues. The germline V gene has CDR1 SGHKS and CDR2 YYEKEE (reference sequence). In nucleotides, the CDR3 is TGTGCCAGCAGCCTACTGGAATACACAGATACGCAGTATTTT. This encodes CASSLLEYTDTQYF.

The CDR3 sequence is CASSLGGNTNEKLFF. The CDR3 DNA is TGTGCCAGCAGCTTGGGAGGGAACACTAATGAAAAACTGTTTTTT. The V and J genes are TRBV5-4 and TRBJ1-4; D remains unclear. Trimming removed 0 bases from V and 2 bases from J, with 8 bases in between. Per germline, CDR1 SGHNT and CDR2 YYREEE (reference sequence). CDR3 length: 15 amino acids.

This clonotype showed up just a few times. The J gene is TRBJ1-1, the V gene TRBV12-3 or TRBV12-4; D is ambiguous. The CDR3 spans 14 residues. V lost 5 bases and J lost 2, with 12 bases in between. In DNA form, the CDR3 reads TGTGCCAGCAGTCCGCCGGGTTTCAACACTGAAGCTTTCTTT. It translates to CASSPPGFNTEAFF.